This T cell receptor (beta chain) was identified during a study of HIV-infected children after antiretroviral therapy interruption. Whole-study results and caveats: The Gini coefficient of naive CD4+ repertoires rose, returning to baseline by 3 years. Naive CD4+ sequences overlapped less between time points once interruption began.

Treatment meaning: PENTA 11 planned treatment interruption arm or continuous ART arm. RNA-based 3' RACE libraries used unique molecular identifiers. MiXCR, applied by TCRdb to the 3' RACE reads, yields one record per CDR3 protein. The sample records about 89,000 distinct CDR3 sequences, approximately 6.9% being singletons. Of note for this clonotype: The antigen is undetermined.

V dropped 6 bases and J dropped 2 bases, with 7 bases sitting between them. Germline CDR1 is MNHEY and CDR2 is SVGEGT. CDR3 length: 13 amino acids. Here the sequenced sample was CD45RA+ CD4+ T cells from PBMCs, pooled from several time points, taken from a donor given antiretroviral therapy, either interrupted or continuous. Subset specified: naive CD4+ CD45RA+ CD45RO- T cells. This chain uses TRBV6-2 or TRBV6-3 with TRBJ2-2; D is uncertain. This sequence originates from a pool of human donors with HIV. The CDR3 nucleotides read TGTGCCAGCAGGAAACAAAACACCGGGGAGCTGTTTTTT. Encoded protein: CASRKQNTGELFF.